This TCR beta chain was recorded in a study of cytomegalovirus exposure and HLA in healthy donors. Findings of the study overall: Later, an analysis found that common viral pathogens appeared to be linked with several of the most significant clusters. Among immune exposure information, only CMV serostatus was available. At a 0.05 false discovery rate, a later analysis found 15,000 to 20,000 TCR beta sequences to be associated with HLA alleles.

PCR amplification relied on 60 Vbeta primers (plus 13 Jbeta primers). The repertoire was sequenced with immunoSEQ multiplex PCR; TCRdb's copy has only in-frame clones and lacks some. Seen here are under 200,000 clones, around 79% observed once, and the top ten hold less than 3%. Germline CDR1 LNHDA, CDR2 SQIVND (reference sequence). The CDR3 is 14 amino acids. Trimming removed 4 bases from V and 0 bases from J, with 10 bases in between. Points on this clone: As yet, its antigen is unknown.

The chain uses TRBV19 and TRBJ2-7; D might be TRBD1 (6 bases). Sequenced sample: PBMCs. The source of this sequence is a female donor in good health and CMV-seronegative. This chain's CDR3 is CASSRGQPSYEQYF. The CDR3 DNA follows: TGTGCCAGTAGTAGGGGACAACCCTCCTACGAGCAGTACTTC.